This T cell receptor (beta chain) was recovered during a study of shared clonotypes between healthy human individuals. Study-wide results and limits: When compared with the clonotypes that were shared by all four sorted-subset donors, the non-shared clonotypes turned out to have lower generation probabilities.

The repertoire was sequenced with immunoSEQ multiplex PCR; TCRdb's copy has only in-frame clones and lacks some. The data hold roughly 2.1 million clones, with about 93% observed a single time. CD8 cells regarded as naive lacked CD45RO, were positively chosen for CCR7, and omitted terminally differentiated effector memory CD45RA+ cells. As for this clone: The antigen remains unidentified.

Germline V gene sequence: CDR1 MNHEY, CDR2 SMNVEV (reference sequence). The length of the CDR3 is 17 residues. Trimming left V 5 bases short and J 0 bases short, with 19 bases between. The sequencing input was naive CD8+ T cells from PBMCs. This chain connects TRBV27 to TRBJ1-1, with D possibly TRBD1 on 6 matching bases. This TCR was recovered from a man between 18 and 35 years old in good health. Some clones in this sample may be carry-over from other donors' samples. CDR3 in DNA: TGTGCCAGCAGTGCATTACTTTTACAGGGTCTGAACACTGAAGCTTTCTTT. Its protein is CASSALLLQGLNTEAFF.